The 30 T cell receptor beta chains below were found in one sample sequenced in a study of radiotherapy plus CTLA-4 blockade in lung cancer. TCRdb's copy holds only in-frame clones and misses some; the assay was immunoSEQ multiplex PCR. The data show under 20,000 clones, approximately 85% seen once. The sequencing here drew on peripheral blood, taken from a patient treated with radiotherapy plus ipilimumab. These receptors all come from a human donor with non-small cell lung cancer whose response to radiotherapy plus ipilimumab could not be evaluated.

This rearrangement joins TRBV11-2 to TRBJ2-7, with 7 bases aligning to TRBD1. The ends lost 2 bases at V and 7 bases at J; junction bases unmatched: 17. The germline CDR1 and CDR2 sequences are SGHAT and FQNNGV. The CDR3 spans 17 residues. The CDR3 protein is CASSLINNRGRQVEQYF. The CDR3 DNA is TGTGCCAGCAGCTTAATAAACAACAGGGGACGCCAGGTGGAGCAGTACTTC.

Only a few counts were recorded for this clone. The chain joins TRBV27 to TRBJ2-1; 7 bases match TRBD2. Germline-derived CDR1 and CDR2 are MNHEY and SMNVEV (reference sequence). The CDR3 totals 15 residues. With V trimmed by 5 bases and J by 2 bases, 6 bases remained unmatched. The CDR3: CASSPRGVTYNEQFF. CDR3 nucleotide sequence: TGTGCCAGCAGTCCACGGGGGGTCACCTACAATGAGCAGTTCTTC.

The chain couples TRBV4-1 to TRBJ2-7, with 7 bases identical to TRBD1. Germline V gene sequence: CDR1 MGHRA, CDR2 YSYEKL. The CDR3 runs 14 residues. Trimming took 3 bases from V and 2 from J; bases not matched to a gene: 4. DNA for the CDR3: TGCGCCAGCAGCCAGACCACAGGGGCCTACGAGCAGTACTTC. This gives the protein CASSQTTGAYEQYF.

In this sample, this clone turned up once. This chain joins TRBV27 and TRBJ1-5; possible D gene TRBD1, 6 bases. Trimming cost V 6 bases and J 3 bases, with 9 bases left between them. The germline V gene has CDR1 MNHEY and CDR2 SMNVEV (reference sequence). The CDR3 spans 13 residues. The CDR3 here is CASRTGLNQPQHF. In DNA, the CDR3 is TGTGCCAGCAGGACAGGACTCAATCAGCCCCAGCATTTT.

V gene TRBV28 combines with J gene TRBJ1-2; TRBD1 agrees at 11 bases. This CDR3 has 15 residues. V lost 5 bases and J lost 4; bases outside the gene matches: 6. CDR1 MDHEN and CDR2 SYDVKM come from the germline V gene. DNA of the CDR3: TGTGCCAGCAGTGGACAGGGGGCCCCTAGCTATGGCTACACCTTC. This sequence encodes CASSGQGAPSYGYTF.

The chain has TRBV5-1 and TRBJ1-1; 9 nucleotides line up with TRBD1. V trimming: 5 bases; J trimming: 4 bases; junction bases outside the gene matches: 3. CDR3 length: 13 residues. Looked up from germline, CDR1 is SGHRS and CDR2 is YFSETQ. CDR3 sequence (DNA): TGCGCCAGCAGGCCGACAGGGGGCACTGAAGCTTTCTTT. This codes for CASRPTGGTEAFF.

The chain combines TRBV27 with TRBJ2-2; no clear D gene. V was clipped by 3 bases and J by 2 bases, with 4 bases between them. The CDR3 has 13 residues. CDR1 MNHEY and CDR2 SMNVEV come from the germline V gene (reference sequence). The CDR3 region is CASSFPNTGELFF. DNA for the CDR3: TGTGCCAGCAGTTTCCCTAACACCGGGGAGCTGTTTTTT.

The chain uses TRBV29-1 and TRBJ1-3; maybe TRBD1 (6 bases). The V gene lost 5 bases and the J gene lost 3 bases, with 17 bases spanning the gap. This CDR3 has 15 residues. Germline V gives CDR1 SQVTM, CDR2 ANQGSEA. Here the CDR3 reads CSVSTGTGRGNTIYF. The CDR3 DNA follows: TGCAGCGTTAGTACCGGTACAGGGCGTGGAAACACCATATATTTT.

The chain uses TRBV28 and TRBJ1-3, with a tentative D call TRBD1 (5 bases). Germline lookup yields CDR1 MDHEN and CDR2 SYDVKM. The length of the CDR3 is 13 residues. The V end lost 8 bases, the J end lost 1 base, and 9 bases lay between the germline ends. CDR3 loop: CASGGGSGNTIYF. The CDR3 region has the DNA TGTGCCAGCGGGGGGGGATCTGGAAACACCATATATTTT.

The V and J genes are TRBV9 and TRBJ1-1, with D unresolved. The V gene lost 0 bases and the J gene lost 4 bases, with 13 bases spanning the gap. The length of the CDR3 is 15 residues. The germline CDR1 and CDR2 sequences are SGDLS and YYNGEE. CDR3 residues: CASSVGPEDGTEAFF. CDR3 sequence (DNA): TGTGCCAGCAGCGTAGGGCCGGAGGACGGCACTGAAGCTTTCTTT.

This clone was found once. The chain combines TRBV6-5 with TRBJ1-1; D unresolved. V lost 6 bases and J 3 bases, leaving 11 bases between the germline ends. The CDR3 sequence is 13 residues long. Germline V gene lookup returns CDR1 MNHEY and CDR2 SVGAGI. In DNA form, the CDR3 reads TGTGCCAGCAGCACGAACGGGTACACTGAAGCTTTCTTT. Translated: CASSTNGYTEAFF.

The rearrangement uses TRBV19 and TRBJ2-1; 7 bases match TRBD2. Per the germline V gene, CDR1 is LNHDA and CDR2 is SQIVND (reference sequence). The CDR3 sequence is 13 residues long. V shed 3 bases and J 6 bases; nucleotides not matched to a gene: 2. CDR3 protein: CASSIERGNEQFF. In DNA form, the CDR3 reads TGTGCCAGTAGTATTGAGCGGGGCAATGAGCAGTTCTTC.

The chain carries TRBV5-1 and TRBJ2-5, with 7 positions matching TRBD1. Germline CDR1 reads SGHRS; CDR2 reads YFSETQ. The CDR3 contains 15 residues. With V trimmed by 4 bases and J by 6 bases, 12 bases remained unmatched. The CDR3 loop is CASSPKPDREKTQYF. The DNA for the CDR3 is TGCGCCAGCAGCCCGAAACCAGACAGGGAGAAGACCCAGTACTTC.

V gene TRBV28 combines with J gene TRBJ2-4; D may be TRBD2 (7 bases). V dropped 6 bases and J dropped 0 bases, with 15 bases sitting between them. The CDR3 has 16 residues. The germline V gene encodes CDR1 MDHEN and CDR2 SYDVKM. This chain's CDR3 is CASSLRGGLAKNIQYF. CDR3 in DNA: TGTGCCAGCAGCCTAAGGGGGGGACTAGCCAAAAACATTCAGTACTTC.

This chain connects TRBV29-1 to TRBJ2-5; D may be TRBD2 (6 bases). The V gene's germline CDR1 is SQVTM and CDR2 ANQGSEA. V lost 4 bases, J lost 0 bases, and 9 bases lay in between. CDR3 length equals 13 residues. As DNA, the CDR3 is TGCAGCGTTGCAGGGAGGTACCAAGAGACCCAGTACTTC. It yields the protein CSVAGRYQETQYF.

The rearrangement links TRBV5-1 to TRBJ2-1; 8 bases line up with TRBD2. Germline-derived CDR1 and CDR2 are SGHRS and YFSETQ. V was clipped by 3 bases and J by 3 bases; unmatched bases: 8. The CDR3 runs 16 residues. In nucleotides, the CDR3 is TGCGCCAGCAGCTCGGGCGGAGCGGGAGTCTACAATGAGCAGTTCTTC. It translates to CASSSGGAGVYNEQFF.

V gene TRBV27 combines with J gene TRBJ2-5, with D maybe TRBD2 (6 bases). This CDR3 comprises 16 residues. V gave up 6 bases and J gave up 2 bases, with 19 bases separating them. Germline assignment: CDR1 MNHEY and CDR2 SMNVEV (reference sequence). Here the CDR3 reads CASRTFLGRSQETQYF. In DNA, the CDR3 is TGTGCCAGCAGGACTTTTCTGGGGAGGTCTCAAGAGACCCAGTACTTC.

CDR3 coding DNA: TGTGCCAGTGAAGGGTGGGCGTCGGGGGAAAAACTGTTTTTT. It codes for CASEGWASGEKLFF. The V and J genes are TRBV6-1 and TRBJ1-4; D not resolved. The V gene's germline CDR1 is MNHNS and CDR2 SASEGT. Trimming cost V 9 bases and J 8 bases, with 19 bases left between them. The CDR3 length is 14 residues.

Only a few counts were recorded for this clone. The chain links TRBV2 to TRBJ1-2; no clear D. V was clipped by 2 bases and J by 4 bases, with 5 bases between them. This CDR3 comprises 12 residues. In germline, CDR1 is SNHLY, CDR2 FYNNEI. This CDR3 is CASSESGYGYTF. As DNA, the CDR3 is TGTGCCAGCAGTGAATCCGGCTATGGCTACACCTTC.

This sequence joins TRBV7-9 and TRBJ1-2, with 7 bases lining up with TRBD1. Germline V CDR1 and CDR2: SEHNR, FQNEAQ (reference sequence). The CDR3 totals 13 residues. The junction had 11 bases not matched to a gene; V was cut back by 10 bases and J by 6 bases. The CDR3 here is CAISDRVINGYTF. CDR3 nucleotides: TGTGCCATCTCCGACAGGGTAATTAATGGCTACACCTTC.

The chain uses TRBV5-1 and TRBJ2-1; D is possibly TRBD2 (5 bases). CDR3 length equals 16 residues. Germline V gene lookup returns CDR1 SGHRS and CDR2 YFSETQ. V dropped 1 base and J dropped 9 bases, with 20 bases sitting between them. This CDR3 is CASSLMDLSVGGEQFF. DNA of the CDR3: TGCGCCAGCAGCTTGATGGACCTTAGCGTGGGCGGTGAGCAGTTCTTC.

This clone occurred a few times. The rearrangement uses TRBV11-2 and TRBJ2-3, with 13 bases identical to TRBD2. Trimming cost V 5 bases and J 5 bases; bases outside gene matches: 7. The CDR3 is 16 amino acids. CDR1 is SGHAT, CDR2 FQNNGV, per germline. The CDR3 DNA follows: TGTGCCAGCAGCCAACTAGCGGGGGGGACGCAAGATACGCAGTATTTT. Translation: CASSQLAGGTQDTQYF.

In DNA, the CDR3 is TGTGCCAGCAATCAAATGACGGACTACTACACCTTC. It yields the protein CASNQMTDYYTF. The chain links TRBV11-2 to TRBJ1-2; D is undetermined. Germline V CDR1 and CDR2: SGHAT, FQNNGV. V lost 7 bases, J lost 10 bases, and 16 bases lay in between. The CDR3 has 12 amino acids. Filled out from reference TRBV11-2 and TRBJ1-2, the complete variable domain reads EAGVAQSPRYKIIEKRQSVAFWCNPISGHATLYWYQQILGQGPKLLIQFQNNGVVDDSQLPKDRFSAERLKGVDSTLKIQPAKLEDSAVYLCASNQMTDYYTFGSGTRLTVV.

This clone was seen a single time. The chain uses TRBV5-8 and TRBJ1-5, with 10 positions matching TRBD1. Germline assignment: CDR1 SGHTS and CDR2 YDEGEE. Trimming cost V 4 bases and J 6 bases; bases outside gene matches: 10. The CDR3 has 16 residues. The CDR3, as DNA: TGTGCCAGCAGCACTGGGACAGGGGATTTCCCTCAGCCCCAGCATTTT. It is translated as CASSTGTGDFPQPQHF. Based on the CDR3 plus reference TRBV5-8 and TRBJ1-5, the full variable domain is EAGVTQSPTHLIKTRGQQATLRCSPISGHTSVYWYQQALGLGLQFLLWYDEGEERNRGNFPPRFSGRQFPNYSSELNVNALELEDSALYLCASSTGTGDFPQPQHFGDGTRLSIL.

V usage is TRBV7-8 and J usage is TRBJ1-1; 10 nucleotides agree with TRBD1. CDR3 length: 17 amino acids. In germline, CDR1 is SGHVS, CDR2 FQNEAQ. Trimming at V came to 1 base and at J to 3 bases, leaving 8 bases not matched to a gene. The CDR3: CASSLGGQGRGYTEAFF. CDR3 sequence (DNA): TGTGCCAGCAGCTTAGGGGGACAGGGGCGAGGGTACACTGAAGCTTTCTTT.

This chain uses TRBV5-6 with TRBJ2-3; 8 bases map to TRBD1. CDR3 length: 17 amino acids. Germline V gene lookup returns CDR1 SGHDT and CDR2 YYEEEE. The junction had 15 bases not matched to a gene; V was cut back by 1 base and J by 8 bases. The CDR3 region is CASSLTRTGSFVATQYF. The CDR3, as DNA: TGTGCCAGCAGCTTGACAAGGACAGGGTCTTTCGTTGCTACGCAGTATTTT.

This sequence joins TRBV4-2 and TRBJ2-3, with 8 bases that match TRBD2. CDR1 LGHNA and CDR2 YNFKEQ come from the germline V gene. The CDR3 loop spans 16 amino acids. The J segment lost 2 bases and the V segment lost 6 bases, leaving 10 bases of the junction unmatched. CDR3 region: CASRFSSGDSTDTQYF. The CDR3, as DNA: TGTGCCAGCAGATTCAGTAGCGGGGACTCCACAGATACGCAGTATTTT.

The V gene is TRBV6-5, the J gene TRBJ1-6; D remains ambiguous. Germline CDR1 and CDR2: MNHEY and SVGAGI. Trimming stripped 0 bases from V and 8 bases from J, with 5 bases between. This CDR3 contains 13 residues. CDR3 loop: CASSYSPDSPLHF. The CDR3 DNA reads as TGTGCCAGCAGTTACTCCCCTGATTCACCCCTCCACTTT.

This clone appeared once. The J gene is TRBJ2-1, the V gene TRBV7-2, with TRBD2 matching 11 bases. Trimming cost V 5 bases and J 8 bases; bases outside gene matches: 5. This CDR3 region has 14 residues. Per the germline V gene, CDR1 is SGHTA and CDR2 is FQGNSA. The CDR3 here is CASSLALAGDEQFF. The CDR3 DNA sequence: TGTGCCAGCAGCCTCGCACTAGCGGGGGATGAGCAGTTCTTC.

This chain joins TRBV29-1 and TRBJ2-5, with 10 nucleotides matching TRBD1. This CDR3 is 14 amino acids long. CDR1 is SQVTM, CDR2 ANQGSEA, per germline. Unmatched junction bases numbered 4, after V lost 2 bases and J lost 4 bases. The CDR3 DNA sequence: TGCAGCGTTGAAATTTGGACAGGGGGAGAGACCCAGTACTTC. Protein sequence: CSVEIWTGGETQYF.